These T cell receptor beta chains were read from a single sample in a study of cytomegalovirus exposure and HLA in healthy donors. Sequencing used immunoSEQ multiplex PCR; TCRdb keeps in-frame clones, though not all of them. The data hold 150,000 or so clones, with roughly 80% observed a single time. Specimen: PBMCs. These receptors came from a man aged 40-49 years in good health and CMV-seropositive. CDR3s include the opening cysteine and the closing phenylalanine or tryptophan. The D gene is left open where the match is weak. Only part of the rows carry a size: once, few, many, or a class if the clone is expanded.

>-|TRBV7-2|-|12|TRBJ1-5
CASSPPGQPQHF
>-|TRBV2|TRBD1|16|TRBJ2-3
CASSGPGQGATDTQYF
>once|TRBV2|-|13|TRBJ2-7
CASSVLQGYEQYF
>-|TRBV7-9|TRBD2|14|TRBJ2-7
CASSLEALAGLRYF
>once|TRBV12-5|-|13|TRBJ2-7
CASGFAGPYEQYF
>-|TRBV4-1|-|15|TRBJ1-1
CASSQEQSLNTEAFF
>few|TRBV12-5|-|13|TRBJ2-7
CASAEGKGYEQYF
>once|TRBV30|TRBD1|13|TRBJ1-5
CAWSRQGVRPQHF
>-|TRBV9|-|15|TRBJ2-4
CASSVGGDSKNIQYF
>-|TRBV28|-|14|TRBJ2-6
CASTPATGANVLTF
>-|TRBV27|TRBD2|14|TRBJ2-7
CASSRAGLVYEQYF
>-|TRBV25-1|TRBD2|17|TRBJ2-1
CASSEAYTGRAGDEQFF
>-|TRBV6-1|-|9|TRBJ2-2
CARSWELFF
>once|TRBV10-2|TRBD2|17|TRBJ2-1
CASSESKGLVFHNEQFF
>-|TRBV6-6|-|12|TRBJ2-7
CASSIKPGEQYF
>-|TRBV28|-|11|TRBJ1-1
CATGLDTEAFF
>medium-sized|TRBV5-4|TRBD2|14|TRBJ2-7
CASSPQGGRNEQYF
>once|TRBV5-1|TRBD1|17|TRBJ2-6
CASRPGTGSSGANVLTF
>once|TRBV29-1|-|12|TRBJ1-1
CSVDSPNTEAFF
>few|TRBV6-4|-|14|TRBJ2-7
CASTFSAPSTEQYF
>-|TRBV5-5|-|13|TRBJ2-5
CASSQGREETQYF
>-|TRBV4-3|TRBD1|15|TRBJ2-1
CASSQGQSSYNEQFF
>-|TRBV4-1|-|16|TRBJ2-3
CASSQERGGNSDTQYF
>-|TRBV7-8|-|18|TRBJ2-1
CASSFGGAGWRLDNEQFF
>-|TRBV18|TRBD2|18|TRBJ2-5
CASSLKPPGGPIQETQYF
>-|TRBV7-6|TRBD2|16|TRBJ2-7
CASSSRLAGGPYEQYF
>-|TRBV27|TRBD2|17|TRBJ2-7
CASMRLAGGTARVEQYF
>-|TRBV2|TRBD2|15|TRBJ2-3
CASSELSGIENTQYF
>-|TRBV6-6|TRBD2|16|TRBJ2-3
CAAGRGGGFDTDTQYF
>-|TRBV7-8|-|14|TRBJ2-2
CASSLARRTGELFF
>-|TRBV28|TRBD1|15|TRBJ2-5
CASSLLTGGKETQYF
>few|TRBV19|-|14|TRBJ2-5
CASSMDSYRETQYF
>-|TRBV27|-|14|TRBJ2-1
CASRRVGFGDEQFF
>-|TRBV5-4|TRBD2|17|TRBJ2-1
CASSSSGSGRILYEQFF
>-|TRBV19|-|12|TRBJ1-5
CASRESNGPQHF
>-|TRBV2|-|14|TRBJ2-5
CASEGFGRGETQYF
>-|TRBV5-1|TRBD2|17|TRBJ2-1
CASSLVSGRATGNEQFF
>-|TRBV7-2|-|12|TRBJ2-7
CASGRYDGEQYF
>-|TRBV18|-|15|TRBJ1-4
CASLAGKGVNEKLFF
>once|TRBV28|-|15|TRBJ1-3
CASSFDRTSGNTIYF
>-|TRBV10-3|TRBD1|15|TRBJ2-1
CAIRTGTGGVNEQFF
>-|TRBV27|TRBD2|15|TRBJ2-1
CASSLGTSPSSEQFF
>-|TRBV5-6|-|15|-
CASTLGTISSYEQYF
>few|TRBV28|TRBD1|14|TRBJ1-1
CATGQDLLNTEAFF
>-|TRBV7-3|TRBD1|14|TRBJ2-1
CASSFRQGANEQFF
>-|TRBV11-1|-|12|TRBJ2-5
CASSPHRETQYF
>-|TRBV5-4|-|17|TRBJ2-2
CASRMGGAGPNTGELFF